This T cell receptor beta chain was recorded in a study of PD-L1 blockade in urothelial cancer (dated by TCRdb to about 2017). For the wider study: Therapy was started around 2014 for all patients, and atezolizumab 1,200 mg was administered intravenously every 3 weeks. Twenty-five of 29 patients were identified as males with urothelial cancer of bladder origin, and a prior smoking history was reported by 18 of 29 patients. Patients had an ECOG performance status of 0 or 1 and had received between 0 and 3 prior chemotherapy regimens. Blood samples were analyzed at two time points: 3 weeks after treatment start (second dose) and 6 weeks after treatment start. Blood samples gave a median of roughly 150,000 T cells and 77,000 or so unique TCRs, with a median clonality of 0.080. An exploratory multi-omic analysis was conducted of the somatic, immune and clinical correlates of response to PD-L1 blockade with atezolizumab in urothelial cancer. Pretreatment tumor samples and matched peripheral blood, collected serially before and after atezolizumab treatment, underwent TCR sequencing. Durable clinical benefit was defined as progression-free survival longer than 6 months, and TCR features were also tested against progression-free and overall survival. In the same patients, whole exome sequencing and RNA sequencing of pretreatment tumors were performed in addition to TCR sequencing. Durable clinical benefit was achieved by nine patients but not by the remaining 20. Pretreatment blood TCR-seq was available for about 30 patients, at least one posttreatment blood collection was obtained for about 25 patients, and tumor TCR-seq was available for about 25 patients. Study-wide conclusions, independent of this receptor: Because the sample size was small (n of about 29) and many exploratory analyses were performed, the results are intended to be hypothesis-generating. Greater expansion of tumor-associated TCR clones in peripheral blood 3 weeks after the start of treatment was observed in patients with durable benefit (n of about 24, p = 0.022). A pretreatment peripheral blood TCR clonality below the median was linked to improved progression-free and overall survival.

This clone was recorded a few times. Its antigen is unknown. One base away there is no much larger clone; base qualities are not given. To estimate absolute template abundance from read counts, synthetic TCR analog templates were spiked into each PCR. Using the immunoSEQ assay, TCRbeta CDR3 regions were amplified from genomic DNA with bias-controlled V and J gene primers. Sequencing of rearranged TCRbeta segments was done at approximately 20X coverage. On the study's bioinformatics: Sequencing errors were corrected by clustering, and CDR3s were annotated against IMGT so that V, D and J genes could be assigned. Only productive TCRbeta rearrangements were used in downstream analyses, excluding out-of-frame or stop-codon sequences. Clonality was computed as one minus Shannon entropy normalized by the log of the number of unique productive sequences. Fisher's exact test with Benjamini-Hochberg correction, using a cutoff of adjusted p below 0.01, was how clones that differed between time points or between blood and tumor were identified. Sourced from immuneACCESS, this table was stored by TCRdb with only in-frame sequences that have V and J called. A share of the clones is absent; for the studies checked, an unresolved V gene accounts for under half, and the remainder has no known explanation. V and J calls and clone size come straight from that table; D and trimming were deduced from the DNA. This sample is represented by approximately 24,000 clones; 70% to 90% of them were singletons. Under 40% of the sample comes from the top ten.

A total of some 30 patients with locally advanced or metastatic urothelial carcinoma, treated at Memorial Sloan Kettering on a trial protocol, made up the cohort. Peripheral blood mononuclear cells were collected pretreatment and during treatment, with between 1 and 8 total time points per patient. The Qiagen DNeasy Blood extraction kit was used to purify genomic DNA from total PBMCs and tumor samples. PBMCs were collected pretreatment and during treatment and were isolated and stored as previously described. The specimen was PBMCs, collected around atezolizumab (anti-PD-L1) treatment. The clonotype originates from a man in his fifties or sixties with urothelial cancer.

The CDR3 protein is CASSSGQGAFGNQPQHF. The sequence in DNA is TGTGCCAGCAGCTCAGGACAGGGGGCGTTTGGCAATCAGCCCCAGCATTTT. Rearrangement joined TRBV9 to TRBJ1-5, with TRBD1 matching 11 junction bases. Including the terminal cysteine and phenylalanine, the CDR3 comprises 17 residues. The DNA shown is the 51-base CDR3, in frame from base 1. V trim: 4 bases; J trim: 2 bases; unmatched bases: 8. The germline V gene gives CDR1 as SGDLS and CDR2 as YYNGEE.